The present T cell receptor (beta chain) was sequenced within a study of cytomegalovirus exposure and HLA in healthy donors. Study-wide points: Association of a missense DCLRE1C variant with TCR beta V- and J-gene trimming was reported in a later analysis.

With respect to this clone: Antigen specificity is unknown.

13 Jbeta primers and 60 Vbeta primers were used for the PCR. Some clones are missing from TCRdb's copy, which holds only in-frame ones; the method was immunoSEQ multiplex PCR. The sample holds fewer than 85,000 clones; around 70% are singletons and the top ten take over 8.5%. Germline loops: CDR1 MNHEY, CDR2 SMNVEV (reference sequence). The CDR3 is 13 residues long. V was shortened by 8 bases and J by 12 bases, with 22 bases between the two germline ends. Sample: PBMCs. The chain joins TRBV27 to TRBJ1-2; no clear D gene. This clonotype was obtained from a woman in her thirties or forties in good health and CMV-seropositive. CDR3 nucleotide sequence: TGTGCCAGCGCTCAGAACACCGGCGGTCGTCACACCTTC. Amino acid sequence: CASAQNTGGRHTF.